One sample yielded the 3 T cell receptor beta chains listed below, sequenced in a study of spatial heterogeneity in lung cancer. General study findings and limits: Counts that tracked tumor mutation counts were those of expanded intratumoral alpha and beta TCRs.

TCRdb passed the 5' RACE reads through MiXCR, listing each CDR3 protein once. Among 8,000 or so distinct CDR3 sequences listed, 7% were seen once. These receptors have no known antigen. The time point here: sample taken at primary tumor resection. The sequencing used lung tumor tissue, collected at surgery. The receptors shown here come from a male donor with early-stage non-small cell lung cancer.

This clonotype was picked up many times. V is TRBV9 and J is TRBJ2-5; weak D call: TRBD1 (5 bases). This CDR3 has 14 amino acids. CDR1 SGDLS and CDR2 YYNGEE come from the germline V gene. The V end lost 0 bases, the J end lost 2 bases, and 8 bases lay between the germline ends. DNA of the CDR3: TGTGCCAGCAGCGTAGGGGGCTTACAAGAGACCCAGTACTTC. Translation: CASSVGGLQETQYF.

This clonotype rates as medium-sized. The gene calls are TRBV6-2 or TRBV6-3 and TRBJ2-1; D is ambiguous. From germline, CDR1 is MNHEY and CDR2 SVGEGT. Trimming stripped 2 bases from V and 3 bases from J, with 11 bases between. This CDR3 has 15 residues. Here the CDR3 DNA reads TGTGCCAGCAGTTACCGGCTATCAGGCTACAATGAGCAGTTCTTC. Its translation is CASSYRLSGYNEQFF.

By sample share, this clonotype is medium-sized. The V call is TRBV30, the J call TRBJ1-3; D is uncertain. The CDR3 runs to 13 residues. Germline V gene sequence: CDR1 GTSNPN, CDR2 SVGIG (reference sequence). V was clipped by 2 bases and J by 4 bases, with 9 bases between them. The CDR3 sequence: CAWSSAGGNTIYF. CDR3 sequence (DNA): TGTGCCTGGAGTTCTGCGGGGGGAAACACCATATATTTT.